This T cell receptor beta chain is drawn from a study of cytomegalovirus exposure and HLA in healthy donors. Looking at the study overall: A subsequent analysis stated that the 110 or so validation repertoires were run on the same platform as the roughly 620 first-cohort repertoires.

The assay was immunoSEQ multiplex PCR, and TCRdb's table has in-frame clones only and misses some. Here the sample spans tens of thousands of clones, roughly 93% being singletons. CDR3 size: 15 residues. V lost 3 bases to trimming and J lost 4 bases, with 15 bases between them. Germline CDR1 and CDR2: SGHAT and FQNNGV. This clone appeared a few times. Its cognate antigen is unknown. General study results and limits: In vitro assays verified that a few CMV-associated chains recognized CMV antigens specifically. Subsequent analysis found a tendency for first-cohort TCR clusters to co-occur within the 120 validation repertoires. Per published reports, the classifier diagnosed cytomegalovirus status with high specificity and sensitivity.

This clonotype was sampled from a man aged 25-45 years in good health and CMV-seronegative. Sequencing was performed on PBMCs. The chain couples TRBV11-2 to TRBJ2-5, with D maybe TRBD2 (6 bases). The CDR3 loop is CASSFFTKGLETQYF. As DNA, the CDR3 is TGTGCCAGCAGCTTTTTCACGAAGGGACTAGAGACCCAGTACTTC.